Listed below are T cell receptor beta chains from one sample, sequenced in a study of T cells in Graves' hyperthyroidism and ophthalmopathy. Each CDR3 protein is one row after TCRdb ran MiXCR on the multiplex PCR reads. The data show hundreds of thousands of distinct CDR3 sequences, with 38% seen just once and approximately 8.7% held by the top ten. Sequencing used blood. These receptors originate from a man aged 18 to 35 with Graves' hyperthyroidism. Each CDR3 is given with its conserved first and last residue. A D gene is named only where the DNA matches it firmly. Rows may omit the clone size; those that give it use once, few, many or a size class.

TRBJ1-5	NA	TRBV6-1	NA	CASSDFRKGNQPQHF	TGTGCCAGCAGTGATTTCAGGAAAGGCAATCAGCCCCAGCATTTT
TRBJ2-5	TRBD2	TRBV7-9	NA	CASRSRLAGQETQYF	TGTGCCAGCAGGTCCCGACTAGCGGGCCAAGAGACCCAGTACTTC
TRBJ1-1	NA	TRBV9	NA	CASSALLGENTEAFF	TGTGCCAGCAGCGCACTCCTAGGGGAGAACACTGAAGCTTTCTTT
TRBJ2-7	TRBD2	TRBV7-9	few	CASSSGTSGGDYEQYF	TGTGCCAGCAGCTCCGGGACTAGCGGAGGGGACTACGAGCAGTACTTC
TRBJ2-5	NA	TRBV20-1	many	CSAPSTGRETQYF	TGCAGTGCCCCCTCGACAGGGAGGGAGACCCAGTACTTC
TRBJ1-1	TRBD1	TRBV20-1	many	CSATSDREVEAFF	TGCAGTGCTACATCCGACAGGGAGGTTGAAGCTTTCTTT
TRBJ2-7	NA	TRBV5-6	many	CASSLSAGWHEQYF	TGTGCCAGCAGCTTGTCGGCAGGATGGCACGAGCAGTACTTC
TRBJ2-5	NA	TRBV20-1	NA	CSATNTAGQETQYF	TGCAGTGCTACAAACACTGCGGGGCAAGAGACCCAGTACTTC
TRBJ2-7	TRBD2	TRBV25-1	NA	CASSLSLAEAYEQYF	TGTGCCAGCAGTTTAAGCCTAGCGGAGGCCTACGAGCAGTACTTC
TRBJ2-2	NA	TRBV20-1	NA	CSAQKEGATGELFF	TGCAGTGCCCAAAAGGAGGGGGCAACCGGGGAGCTGTTTTTT
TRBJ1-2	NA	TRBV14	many	CASSQFLEGGYTF	TGTGCCAGCAGCCAATTCCTAGAGGGGGGCTACACCTTC
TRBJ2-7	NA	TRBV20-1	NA	CSAISGSTYEQYF	TGCAGTGCTATCTCGGGTAGCACCTACGAGCAGTACTTC
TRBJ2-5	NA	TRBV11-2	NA	CASSRGTPETQYF	TGTGCCAGCAGCCGCGGGACCCCCGAGACCCAGTACTTC
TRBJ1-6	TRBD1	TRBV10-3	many	CAISASDRGGGSPLHF	TGTGCCATCAGTGCCTCGGACAGGGGGGGAGGTAGTCCCCTCCACTTT
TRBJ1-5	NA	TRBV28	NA	CASRPGEAQHF	TGTGCCAGCAGGCCAGGGGAAGCCCAGCATTTT
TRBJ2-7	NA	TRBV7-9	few	CASRPRGHEQYF	TGTGCCAGCAGACCCAGGGGCCACGAGCAGTACTTC
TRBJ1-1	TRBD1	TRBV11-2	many	CASSLDRATEAFF	TGTGCCAGCAGCCTCGACAGGGCCACTGAAGCTTTCTTT
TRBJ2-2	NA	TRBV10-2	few	CASSEFEGGELFF	TGCGCCAGCAGTGAGTTTGAAGGCGGGGAGCTGTTTTTT